This TCR beta chain stems from a study of regulatory T cells in long-lasting Graves disease. Across the study: With positive TSH receptor antibodies and over 5 years of antithyroid drugs, Graves' disease was considered persistent.

Broader study findings: Lower TCR diversity characterized persistent Graves' patients relative to newly diagnosed patients.

Construction of TCR beta libraries relied on iRepertoire HTBI primers and on Arm-PCR targeting CDR3 regions. TCRdb re-analysed the multiplex PCR reads in MiXCR, keeping a single row per CDR3 protein. The sample holds 700,000 or so distinct CDR3 sequences, approximately 29% seen once. This CDR3 is 14 amino acids long. V was clipped by 4 bases and J by 2 bases; unmatched bases: 2. Per the germline V gene, CDR1 is SNHLY and CDR2 is FYNNEI. Turning to this clonotype: Its antigen is still unknown.

Time point in this sample: persistent/refractory GD, antithyroid drugs over 5 years with positive TRAb. Making the TCR library involved RNA that had been extracted from PBMCs. The material was peripheral blood mononuclear cells (PBMCs), obtained when the disease was refractory, from a patient treated with antithyroid drugs. The clonotype originates from a female donor with Graves disease. The V call is TRBV2, the J call TRBJ1-2; 9 positions agree with TRBD1. The CDR3, as DNA: TGTGCCAGCAGTGGGGACAGGGTAAACTATGGCTACACCTTC. Protein sequence: CASSGDRVNYGYTF.